The text below deals with one T cell receptor beta chain. The sample originates from a study of early stage breast cancer tumors. V shed 5 bases and J 0 bases; nucleotides not matched to a gene: 3. The CDR3 covers 16 residues. Looked up from germline, CDR1 is SGHVS and CDR2 is FNYEAQ. The repertoire was sequenced with immunoSEQ multiplex PCR; TCRdb's copy has only in-frame clones and lacks some. The data show several thousand clones, with 73% seen just once and 8% to 10% held by the top ten. Sequencing was done on a sample of normal breast tissue next to the tumor. The sequence was collected from a person aged 40 to 50 with breast cancer. The V and J genes are TRBV7-6 and TRBJ2-6; 8 bases agree with TRBD1. The CDR3, as DNA: TGTGCCAGCAGCCCAGGGGGCTACTCTGGGGCCAACGTCCTGACTTTC. It is translated as CASSPGGYSGANVLTF. Supplemented by reference TRBV7-6 and TRBJ2-6, the full variable domain reads GAGVSQSPRYKVTKRGQDVALRCDPISGHVSLYWYRQALGQGPEFLTYFNYEAQQDKSGLPNDRFSAERPEGSISTLTIQRTEQRDSAMYRCASSPGGYSGANVLTFGAGSRLTVL.